These 6 T cell receptor beta chains share one sample of origin, sequenced in a study of identical twins (dated by TCRdb to the mid-2010s). Library creation used 5' RACE. Data came from an Illumina HiSeq 2000. Using fastp at Q25 and MiXCR, TCRdb reprocessed the public reads and kept productive beta chains. Rows merge per CDR3 protein into single entries with the most common DNA and genes. The sample table holds about 520,000 distinct CDR3 sequences, of which about 20% were seen once. The ten largest clones represent 0.75% to 0.95% of the sample. These data also formed part of another study, on T cells expressing NK-cell markers.

The source material was CD4+ T cells sorted from blood. Receptor source: a woman aged 18-30 years in good health.

V and J are TRBV7-2 and TRBJ2-7; D is perhaps TRBD1 or TRBD2 (5 bases each). In germline, CDR1 is SGHTA, CDR2 FQGNSA. V gave up 4 bases and J gave up 3 bases, with 10 bases separating them. CDR3 size: 13 residues. CDR3 sequence: CASSSRDGYEQYF. The CDR3 DNA reads TGTGCCAGCAGCTCCCGGGACGGCTACGAGCAGTACTTC.

The rearrangement joins TRBV11-2 to TRBJ2-7; 7 positions match TRBD2. Losses at the gene ends were 5 bases for V and 1 base for J; bases not matched to a gene: 8. This CDR3 has 15 amino acids. CDR1 SGHAT and CDR2 FQNNGV come from the germline V gene. The CDR3 region is CASSRKAGTSYEQYF. Here the CDR3 DNA reads TGTGCCAGCAGCAGGAAAGCGGGAACTTCCTACGAGCAGTACTTC.

The chain has TRBV20-1 and TRBJ1-2, with D hard to call. Trimming left V 5 bases short and J 2 bases short, with 9 bases between. The CDR3 extends over 12 amino acids. Germline V CDR1 and CDR2: DFQATT, SNEGSKA (reference sequence). The CDR3 protein is CSAGKTNYGYTF. The CDR3 bases are TGCAGTGCTGGCAAGACCAACTATGGCTACACCTTC.

In its sample, this clonotype was seen once. V is TRBV5-1 and J is TRBJ1-2, with D perhaps matching TRBD1 (5 bases). CDR3 length: 14 residues. Trimming took off 4 bases at V and 0 bases at J, with 10 bases between the two ends. The germline CDR1 and CDR2 sequences are SGHRS and YFSETQ. The CDR3 loop reads CASSPGGSNYGYTF. The CDR3 nucleotides read TGCGCCAGCAGCCCGGGGGGTTCTAACTATGGCTACACCTTC.

The chain is built from TRBV12-5 and TRBJ2-5; 11 bases map to TRBD2. Germline loops: CDR1 LGHNT, CDR2 FRNRAP. V lost 3 bases, J lost 5 bases, and 20 bases stayed unmatched. This CDR3 contains 20 residues. The CDR3 loop is CASGLLPDGVAGGRWETQYF. The CDR3 nucleotides read TGTGCTAGTGGTTTACTCCCGGACGGGGTAGCGGGGGGGCGTTGGGAGACCCAGTACTTC.

V usage is TRBV20-1 and J usage is TRBJ2-3, with D uncertain. The CDR3 has 13 amino acids. Trimming took 6 bases from V and 2 from J, leaving 12 bases between them. Germline CDR1 is DFQATT and CDR2 is SNEGSKA (reference sequence). The DNA of the CDR3 is TGCAGTGCGATGAGGAGAGCCACAGATACGCAGTATTTT. It codes for CSAMRRATDTQYF.